This T cell receptor beta chain was sequenced during a study of multiple sclerosis patients with progressive multifocal leukoencephalopathy. Repertoires were generated with immunoSEQ multiplex PCR, while TCRdb's copy carries only in-frame clones and drops some. The sample has around 30,000 clones; 75% to 90% are singletons. Study outcomes and limitations: Whether JC virus or general immunocompromise explains the findings remained unclear. TRBV and TRBJ usage showed no common pattern when PML developed.

Comment on this clone: The antigen remains unidentified.

Indicated time point: before natalizumab initiation. The T0 samples predate the first natalizumab infusion. CDR1 is SGHNT, CDR2 YYREEE, per germline (reference sequence). The V segment lost 4 bases and the J segment 6 bases; nucleotides outside the gene matches: 6. The CDR3 consists of 14 residues. This receptor was identified in a human donor with multiple sclerosis. The chain has TRBV5-4 and TRBJ2-7; 11 bases match TRBD2. Sequencing was carried out using PBMCs. The CDR3 bases are TGTGCCAGCAGCGACATAGCGGGAGGGGGCGAGCAGTACTTC. Residues: CASSDIAGGGEQYF.